This paragraph covers one T cell receptor (beta chain) sequence. The antigen is unknown. TCRdb re-called the 5' RACE reads through MiXCR, storing one row per CDR3 protein. This sample yields 20,000 to 30,000 distinct CDR3 sequences, of which 8.8% are seen a single time; approximately 8% belongs to the top ten. The entry originates in a study of spatial heterogeneity in lung cancer. Stated time point: sample taken at primary tumor resection. The donors comprised about 65 untreated early-stage non-small cell lung cancer patients. Germline V CDR1 and CDR2: SGHNT, YYREEE (reference sequence). There are 13 residues in the CDR3. V was cut by 0 bases and J by 7 bases, with 11 bases left in between. Findings and caveats of the study: One measure, the expanded intratumoral alpha and beta TCR count, tracked tumor mutation counts.

The sequence was collected from a male donor with early-stage non-small cell lung cancer. The chain uses TRBV5-4 and TRBJ2-7; D is uncertain. Sequencing used lung tumor tissue, obtained at surgery. The CDR3: CASSLEASGEQYF. The CDR3 region has the DNA TGTGCCAGCAGCTTGGAGGCGTCCGGAGAGCAGTACTTC.